This T cell receptor beta chain was retrieved from a study of Ad26.COV2.S vaccination and SARS-CoV-2 variants. Study conclusions and caveats: From the TCR breadth and depth analyses, total T cell responses may have been underestimated. The study found higher spike-specific TCR breadth in vaccine than placebo recipients.

As regards this clone: Its antigen is still unknown. One end of the junction is discordant with germline, which a read error may explain.

The CDR3 loop spans 15 amino acids. CDR1 and CDR2 (germline): SSHAT, FNYEAQ (reference sequence). The treatment: roughly 18 received Ad26.COV2.S at low or high dose, single or two shots; about 5 received placebo; per-sample allocation not given. On day 63 after the first injection, vaccine and placebo recipients gave samples. Whoever gave the sample was an adult aged 18-55 years in Boston. Some clones are missing from TCRdb's copy, which holds only in-frame ones; the method was immunoSEQ multiplex PCR. In the table there are roughly 460,000 clones, roughly 87% of which are singletons. Material: peripheral blood, obtained in a trial of Ad26.COV2.S vaccine versus placebo. The sequence was obtained from a person between 18 and 59 years old who received the Ad26.COV2.S COVID-19 vaccine or a placebo. The chain joins TRBV7-7 to TRBJ2-2; TRBD1 agrees at 7 bases. The CDR3 sequence is CASSLQGPIFGELFF. The CDR3 DNA reads TGTGCTAGCAGCTTACAGGGGCCGATTTTCGGGGAGCTGTTTTTT. The full variable domain, rest sourced from reference TRBV7-7 and TRBJ2-2, is GAGVSQSPRYKVTKRGQDVTLRCDPISSHATLYWYQQALGQGPEFLTYFNYEAQPDKSGLPSDRFSAERPEGSISTLTIQRTEQRDSAMYRCASSLQGPIFGELFFGEGSRLTVL.